Shown below are 9 T cell receptor beta chains from a single sample sequenced in a study of neurological immune-mediated disorders. TCRdb called the 5' RACE reads again in MiXCR, with one record for every CDR3 protein. This table has 75,000 to 80,000 distinct CDR3 sequences, approximately 5% appearing once. The sample consisted of PBMCs. These receptors all come from a woman in her thirties with multiple sclerosis.

Many counts were recorded for this clonotype. This chain connects TRBV3-1 to TRBJ2-3; the D is unclear. The CDR3 has 18 amino acids. Trimming cost V 1 base and J 0 bases, with 17 bases left between them. Germline V gene lookup returns CDR1 LGHDT and CDR2 YNNKEL (reference sequence). CDR3 sequence: CASSQGDGVAVSTDTQYF. The CDR3 bases are TGTGCCAGCAGCCAAGGTGACGGCGTGGCGGTTAGCACAGATACGCAGTATTTT.

The sample holds many counts of this clonotype. The chain links TRBV9 to TRBJ2-5, with TRBD2 matching over 13 bases. The V gene's germline CDR1 is SGDLS and CDR2 YYNGEE. CDR3 length equals 18 residues. With 6 bases clipped from V and 2 bases from J, the junction kept 13 bases outside the gene matches. CDR3 nucleotide sequence: TGTGCCAGCACCCCCTTCTCCTCGACTAGCGGGAGGCAAGAGACCCAGTACTTC. Translated, it gives CASTPFSSTSGRQETQYF.

This clonotype was recorded at least ten times. The chain has TRBV5-1 and TRBJ2-1; 11 nucleotides agree with TRBD2. The V and J ends lost 2 bases and 0 bases, in that order; junction bases with no gene match: 4. Germline CDR1 and CDR2: SGHRS and YFSETQ. The CDR3 sequence is 17 residues long. CDR3 sequence reads: CASSFLAGGSSYNEQFF. In DNA form, the CDR3 reads TGCGCCAGCAGCTTCCTAGCGGGGGGAAGCTCCTACAATGAGCAGTTCTTC. Looking up the rest from reference TRBV5-1 and TRBJ2-1 gives the full variable domain: KAGVTQTPRYLIKTRGQQVTLSCSPISGHRSVSWYQQTPGQGLQFLFEYFSETQRNKGNFPGRFSGRQFSNSRSEMNVSTLELGDSALYLCASSFLAGGSSYNEQFFGPGTRLTVL.

The table lists this clonotype with many counts. Here the CDR3 reads CASSHRGGLQPQHF. CDR3 bases: TGTGCCAGCAGCCACCGGGGGGGGCTTCAGCCCCAGCATTTT. This chain joins TRBV7-6 and TRBJ1-5, with a weak D call TRBD1 (6 bases). This CDR3 spans 14 amino acids. The V end was cut by 5 bases, the J end by 6 bases, with 14 bases between. The germline gives CDR1 SGHVS, CDR2 FNYEAQ.

This clonotype was found many times. V gene TRBV9 combines with J gene TRBJ2-7; no definite D call. Germline lookup yields CDR1 SGDLS and CDR2 YYNGEE. V lost 3 bases to trimming and J lost 2 bases, with 15 bases between them. This CDR3 is built from 15 residues. CDR3: CASSALPDGPYEQYV. CDR3 DNA: TGTGCCAGCAGCGCTCTACCTGACGGACCCTACGAGCAGTACGTC.

The sample holds many counts of this clonotype. The rearrangement uses TRBV6-5 and TRBJ2-1; 8 bases align to TRBD2. V shed 6 bases, J shed 4 bases, and the junction held 8 bases outside the gene matches. Germline CDR1 MNHEY, CDR2 SVGAGI. CDR3 length: 15 residues. CDR3 nucleotides: TGTGCCAGCAGGCATACCGGGACTAGGTACAATGAGCAGTTCTTC. Translating it yields CASRHTGTRYNEQFF.

This clonotype came up many times. The chain's CDR3 is CSVWDRTTYNEQFF. The CDR3 DNA reads as TGCAGCGTCTGGGACCGCACCACTTACAATGAGCAGTTCTTC. The chain combines TRBV29-1 with TRBJ2-1, with D perhaps TRBD1 or TRBD2 (5 bases each). Germline-derived CDR1 and CDR2 are SQVTM and ANQGSEA. The V end was cut by 6 bases, the J end by 4 bases, with 16 bases between. CDR3 size: 14 residues.

Ten or more counts support this clonotype. CDR3 loop: CASSFDRGPNEQFF. The CDR3 DNA sequence: TGCGCCAGCAGCTTCGACAGGGGGCCCAATGAGCAGTTCTTC. The chain joins TRBV5-1 to TRBJ2-1; 10 bases align to TRBD1. Germline trimming cut 2 bases from V and 6 bases from J; bases unmatched to any gene: 2. Germline V CDR1 and CDR2: SGHRS, YFSETQ. The CDR3 loop spans 14 amino acids.

This clonotype appeared many times. The rearrangement uses TRBV27 and TRBJ2-4; D is uncertain. Germline CDR1 and CDR2: MNHEY and SMNVEV (reference sequence). The V and J ends lost 5 bases and 0 bases respectively, with 11 bases between them. This CDR3 spans 15 amino acids. CDR3: CASSPPPLAKNIQYF. CDR3 nucleotides: TGTGCCAGCAGTCCCCCCCCACTAGCCAAAAACATTCAGTACTTC.